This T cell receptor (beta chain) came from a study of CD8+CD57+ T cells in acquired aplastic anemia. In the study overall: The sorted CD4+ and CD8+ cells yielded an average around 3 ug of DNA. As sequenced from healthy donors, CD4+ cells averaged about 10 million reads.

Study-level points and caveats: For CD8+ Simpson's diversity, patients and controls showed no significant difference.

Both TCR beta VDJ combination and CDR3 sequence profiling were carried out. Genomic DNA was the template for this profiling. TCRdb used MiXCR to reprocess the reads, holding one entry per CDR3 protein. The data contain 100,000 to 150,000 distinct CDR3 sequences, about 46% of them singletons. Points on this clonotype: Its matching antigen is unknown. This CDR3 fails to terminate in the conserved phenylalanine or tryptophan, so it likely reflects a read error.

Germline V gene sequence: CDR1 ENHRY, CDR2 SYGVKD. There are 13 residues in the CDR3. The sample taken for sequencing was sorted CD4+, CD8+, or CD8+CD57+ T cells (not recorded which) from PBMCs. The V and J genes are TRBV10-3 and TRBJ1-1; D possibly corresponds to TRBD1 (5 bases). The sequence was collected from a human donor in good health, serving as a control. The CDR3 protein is CAISGQPNTGAFL. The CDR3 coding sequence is TGTGCCATCAGTGGACAGCCGAACACTGGAGCTTTCCTT.